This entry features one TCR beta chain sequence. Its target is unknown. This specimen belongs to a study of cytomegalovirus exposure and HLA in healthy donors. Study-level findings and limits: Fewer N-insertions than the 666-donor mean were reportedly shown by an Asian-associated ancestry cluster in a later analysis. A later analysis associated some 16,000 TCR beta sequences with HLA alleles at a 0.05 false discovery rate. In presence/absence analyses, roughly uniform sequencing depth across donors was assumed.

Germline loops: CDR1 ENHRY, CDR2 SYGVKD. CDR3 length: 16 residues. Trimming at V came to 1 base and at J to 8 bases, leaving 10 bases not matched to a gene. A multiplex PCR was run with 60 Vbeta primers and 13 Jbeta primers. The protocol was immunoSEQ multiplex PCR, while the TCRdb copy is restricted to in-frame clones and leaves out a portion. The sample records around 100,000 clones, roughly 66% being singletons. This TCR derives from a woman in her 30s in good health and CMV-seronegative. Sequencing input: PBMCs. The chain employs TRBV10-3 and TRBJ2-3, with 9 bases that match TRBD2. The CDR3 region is CAISEFQRREGLTQYF. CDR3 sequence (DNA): TGTGCCATCAGTGAGTTCCAGCGGCGGGAGGGCCTTACGCAGTATTTT.